This T cell receptor (beta chain) was identified during a study of control samples from healthy donors and cancer patients. The germline V gene has CDR1 SGHRS and CDR2 YFSETQ. V lost 6 bases, J lost 4 bases, and 16 bases lay in between. The CDR3 has 15 amino acids. Sequenced by immunoSEQ multiplex PCR; TCRdb stores in-frame clones only, minus some. The table records around 200,000 clones, roughly 94% of them present only once. V and J are TRBV5-1 and TRBJ2-2, with D tentatively TRBD1 (6 bases). The TCR comes from a man aged 50 to 60 in good health. Sequenced material: blood. The CDR3 DNA reads TGCGCCAGCAACAGATTGGGGGCGGGCACCGGGGAGCTGTTTTTT. It codes for CASNRLGAGTGELFF.